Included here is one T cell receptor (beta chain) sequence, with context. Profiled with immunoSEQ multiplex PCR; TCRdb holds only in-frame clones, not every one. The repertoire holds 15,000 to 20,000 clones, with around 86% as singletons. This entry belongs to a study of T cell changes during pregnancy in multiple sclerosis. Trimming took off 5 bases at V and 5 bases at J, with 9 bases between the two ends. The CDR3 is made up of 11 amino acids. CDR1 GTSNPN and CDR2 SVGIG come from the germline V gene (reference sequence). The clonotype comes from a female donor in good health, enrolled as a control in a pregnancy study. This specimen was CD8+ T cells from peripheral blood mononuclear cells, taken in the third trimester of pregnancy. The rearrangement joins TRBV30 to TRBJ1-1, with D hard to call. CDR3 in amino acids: CAWETRTEAFF. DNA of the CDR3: TGTGCCTGGGAAACCAGGACTGAAGCTTTCTTT.